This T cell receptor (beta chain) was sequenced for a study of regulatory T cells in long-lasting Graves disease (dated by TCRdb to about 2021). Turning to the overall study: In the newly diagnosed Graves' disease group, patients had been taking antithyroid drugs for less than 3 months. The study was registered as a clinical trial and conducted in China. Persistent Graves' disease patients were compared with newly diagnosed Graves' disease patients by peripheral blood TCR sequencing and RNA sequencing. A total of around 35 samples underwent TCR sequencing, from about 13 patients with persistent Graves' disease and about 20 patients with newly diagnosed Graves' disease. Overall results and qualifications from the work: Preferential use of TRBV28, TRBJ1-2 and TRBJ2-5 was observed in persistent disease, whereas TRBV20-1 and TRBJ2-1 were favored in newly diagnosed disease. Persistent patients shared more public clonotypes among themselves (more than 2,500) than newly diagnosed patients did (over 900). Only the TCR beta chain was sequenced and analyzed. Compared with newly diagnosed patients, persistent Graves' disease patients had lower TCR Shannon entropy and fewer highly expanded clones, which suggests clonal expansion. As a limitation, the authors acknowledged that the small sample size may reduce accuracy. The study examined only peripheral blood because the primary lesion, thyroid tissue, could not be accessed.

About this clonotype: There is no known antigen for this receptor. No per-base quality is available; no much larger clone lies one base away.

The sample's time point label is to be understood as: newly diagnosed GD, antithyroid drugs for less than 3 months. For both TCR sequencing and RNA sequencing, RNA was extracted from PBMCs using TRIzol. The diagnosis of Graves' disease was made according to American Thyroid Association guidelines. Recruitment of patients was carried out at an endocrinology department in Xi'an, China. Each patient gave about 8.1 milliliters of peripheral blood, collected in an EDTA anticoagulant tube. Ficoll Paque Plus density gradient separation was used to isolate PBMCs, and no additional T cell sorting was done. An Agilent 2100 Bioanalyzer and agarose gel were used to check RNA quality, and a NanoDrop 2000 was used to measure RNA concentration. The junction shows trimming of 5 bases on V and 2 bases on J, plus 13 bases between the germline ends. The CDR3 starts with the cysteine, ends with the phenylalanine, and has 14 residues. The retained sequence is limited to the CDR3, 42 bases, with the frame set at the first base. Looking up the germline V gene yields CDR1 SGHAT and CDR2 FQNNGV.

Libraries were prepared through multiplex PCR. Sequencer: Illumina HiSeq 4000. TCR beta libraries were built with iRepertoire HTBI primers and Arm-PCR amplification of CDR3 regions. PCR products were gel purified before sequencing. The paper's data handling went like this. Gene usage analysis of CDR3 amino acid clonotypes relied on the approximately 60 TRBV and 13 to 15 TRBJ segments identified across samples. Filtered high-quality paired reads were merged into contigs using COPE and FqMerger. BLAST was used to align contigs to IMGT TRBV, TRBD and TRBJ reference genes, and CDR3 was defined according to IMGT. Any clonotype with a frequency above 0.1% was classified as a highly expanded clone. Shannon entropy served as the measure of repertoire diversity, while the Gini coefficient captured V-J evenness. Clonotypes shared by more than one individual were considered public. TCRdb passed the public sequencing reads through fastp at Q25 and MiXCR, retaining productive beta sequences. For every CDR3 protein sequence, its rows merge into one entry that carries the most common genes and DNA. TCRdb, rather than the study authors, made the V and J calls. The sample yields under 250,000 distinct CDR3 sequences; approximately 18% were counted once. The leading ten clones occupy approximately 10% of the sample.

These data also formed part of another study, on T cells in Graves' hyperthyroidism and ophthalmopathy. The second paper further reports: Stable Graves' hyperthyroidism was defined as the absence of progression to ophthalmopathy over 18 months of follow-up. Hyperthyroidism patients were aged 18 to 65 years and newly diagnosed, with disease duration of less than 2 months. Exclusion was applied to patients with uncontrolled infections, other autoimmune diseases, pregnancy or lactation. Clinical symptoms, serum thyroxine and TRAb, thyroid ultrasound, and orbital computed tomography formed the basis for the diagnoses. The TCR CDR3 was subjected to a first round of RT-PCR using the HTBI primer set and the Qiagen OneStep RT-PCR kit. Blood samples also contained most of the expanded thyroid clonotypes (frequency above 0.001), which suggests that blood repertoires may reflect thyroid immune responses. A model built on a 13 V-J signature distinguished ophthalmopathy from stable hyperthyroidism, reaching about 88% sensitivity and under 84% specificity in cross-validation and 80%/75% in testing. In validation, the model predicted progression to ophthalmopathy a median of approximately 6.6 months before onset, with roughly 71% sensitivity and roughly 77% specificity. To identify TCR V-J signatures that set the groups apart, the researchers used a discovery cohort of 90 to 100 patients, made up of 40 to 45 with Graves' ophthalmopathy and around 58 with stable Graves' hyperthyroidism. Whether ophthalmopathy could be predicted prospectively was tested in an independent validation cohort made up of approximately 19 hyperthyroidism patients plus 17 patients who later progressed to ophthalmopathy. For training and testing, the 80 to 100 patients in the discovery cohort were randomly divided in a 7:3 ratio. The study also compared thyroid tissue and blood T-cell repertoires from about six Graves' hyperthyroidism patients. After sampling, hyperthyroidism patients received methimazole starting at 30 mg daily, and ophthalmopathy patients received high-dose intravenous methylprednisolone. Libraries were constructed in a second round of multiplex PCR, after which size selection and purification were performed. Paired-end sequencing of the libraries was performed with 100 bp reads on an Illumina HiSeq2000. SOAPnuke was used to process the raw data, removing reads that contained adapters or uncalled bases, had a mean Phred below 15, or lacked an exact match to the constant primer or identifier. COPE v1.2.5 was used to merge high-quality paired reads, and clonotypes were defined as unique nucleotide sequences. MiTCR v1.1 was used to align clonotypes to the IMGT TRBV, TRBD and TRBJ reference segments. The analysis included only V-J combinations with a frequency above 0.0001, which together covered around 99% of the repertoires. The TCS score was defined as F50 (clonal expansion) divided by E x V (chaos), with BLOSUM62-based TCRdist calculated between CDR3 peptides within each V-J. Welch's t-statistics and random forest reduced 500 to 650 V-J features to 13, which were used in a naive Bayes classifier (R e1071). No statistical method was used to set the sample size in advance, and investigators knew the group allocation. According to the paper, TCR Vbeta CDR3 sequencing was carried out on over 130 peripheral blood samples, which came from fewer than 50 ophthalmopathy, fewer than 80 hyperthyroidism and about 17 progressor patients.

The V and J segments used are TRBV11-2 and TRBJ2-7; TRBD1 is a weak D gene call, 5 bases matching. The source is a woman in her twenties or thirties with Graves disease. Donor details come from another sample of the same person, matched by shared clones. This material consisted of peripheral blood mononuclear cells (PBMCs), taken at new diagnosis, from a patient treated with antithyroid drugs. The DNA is TGTGCCAGCAGCACCAACCGGACAACCTACGAGCAGTACTTC. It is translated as CASSTNRTTYEQYF.